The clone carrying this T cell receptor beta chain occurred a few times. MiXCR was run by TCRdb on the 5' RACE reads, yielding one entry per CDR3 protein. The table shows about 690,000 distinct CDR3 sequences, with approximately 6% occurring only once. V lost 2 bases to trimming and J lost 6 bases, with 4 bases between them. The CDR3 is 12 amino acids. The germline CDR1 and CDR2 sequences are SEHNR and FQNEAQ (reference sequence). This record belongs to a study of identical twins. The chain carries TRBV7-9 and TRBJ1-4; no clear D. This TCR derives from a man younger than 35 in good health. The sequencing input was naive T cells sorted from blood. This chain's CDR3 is CASSLTDEKLFF. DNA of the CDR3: TGTGCCAGCAGCTTAACGGATGAAAAACTGTTTTTT.